The 30 T cell receptor beta chains in this list originate from one sample, sequenced in a study of cytomegalovirus exposure and HLA in healthy donors. It was with 60 Vbeta and 13 Jbeta primers that the PCR ran. Libraries were prepared by immunoSEQ multiplex PCR; TCRdb keeps only in-frame clonotypes and omits some of them. The sample shows over 150,000 clones, roughly 78% of them seen only once. Input material: PBMCs. Receptors were obtained from a woman aged 45 to 65 in good health and CMV-seropositive.

The J gene is TRBJ2-7, the V gene TRBV5-6, with a weak D call TRBD1 (5 bases). The CDR3 contains 13 residues. Germline-derived CDR1 and CDR2 are SGHDT and YYEEEE. V was clipped by 0 bases and J by 6 bases, with 10 bases between them. CDR3 sequence: CASSLVQGGEQYF. In DNA, the CDR3 is TGTGCCAGCAGCTTGGTGCAGGGCGGCGAGCAGTACTTC. Together with reference TRBV5-6 and TRBJ2-7, the CDR3 gives the full variable domain: DAGVTQSPTHLIKTRGQQVTLRCSPKSGHDTVSWYQQALGQGPQFIFQYYEEEERQRGNFPDRFSGHQFPNYSSELNVNALLLGDSALYLCASSLVQGGEQYFGPGTRLTVT.

The V call is TRBV7-9, the J call TRBJ2-3; D remains ambiguous. This CDR3 is built from 16 residues. The V gene lost 5 bases and the J gene lost 2 bases, with 17 bases spanning the gap. CDR1 is SEHNR and CDR2 is FQNEAQ in the germline V gene (reference sequence). The CDR3 DNA is TGTGCCAGCAGCCTTCTATCGTCCCCAACCACAGATACGCAGTATTTT. Its protein is CASSLLSSPTTDTQYF. The full variable domain, its missing parts supplied by reference TRBV7-9 and TRBJ2-3, is DTGVSQNPRHKITKRGQNVTFRCDPISEHNRLYWYRQTLGQGPEFLTYFQNEAQLEKSRLLSDRFSAERPKGSFSTLEIQRTEQGDSAMYLCASSLLSSPTTDTQYFGPGTRLTVL.

The chain joins TRBV28 to TRBJ2-5, with D maybe TRBD2 (7 bases). In germline, CDR1 is MDHEN, CDR2 SYDVKM. V gave up 2 bases and J gave up 5 bases, with 21 bases separating them. CDR3 length equals 17 residues. Written as DNA, the CDR3 is TGTGCCAGCAGTTTAGGTATCAGGGGACTACCGGGGGAGACCCAGTACTTC. Protein: CASSLGIRGLPGETQYF.

This chain connects TRBV29-1 to TRBJ1-2; 10 nucleotides agree with TRBD1. The CDR3 consists of 14 residues. Germline assignment: CDR1 SQVTM and CDR2 ANQGSEA. J gave up 2 bases and V 7 bases, and 7 bases lay outside the gene matches. The CDR3 sequence is CSAGQGLVNYGYTF. The CDR3 DNA follows: TGCAGCGCGGGACAGGGGCTAGTGAACTATGGCTACACCTTC. The full variable domain, in which reference TRBV29-1 and TRBJ1-2 provide the parts outside the CDR3, is SAVISQKPSRDICQRGTSLTIQCQVDSQVTMMFWYRQQPGQSLTLIATANQGSEATYESGFVIDKFPISRPNLTFSTLTVSNMSPEDSSIYLCSAGQGLVNYGYTFGSGTRLTVV.

V is TRBV12-5 and J is TRBJ2-3; 7 bases line up with TRBD2. CDR3 length: 14 residues. Germline trimming cut 2 bases from V and 10 bases from J; bases unmatched to any gene: 9. Per germline, CDR1 LGHNT and CDR2 FRNRAP. The CDR3 here is CASGLSGGSTAQYF. CDR3 bases: TGTGCTAGTGGTTTGTCTGGCGGGAGTACCGCGCAGTATTTT.

In its sample, this clone was seen a few times. The genes are TRBV14 and TRBJ1-1; possibly TRBD1 for D (6 bases). From germline, CDR1 is SGHDN and CDR2 FVKESK. CDR3 length: 15 amino acids. Trimming stripped 0 bases from V and 1 base from J, with 9 bases between. Written as DNA, the CDR3 is TGTGCCAGCAGCCAAGATACAGGGCCGAACACTGAAGCTTTCTTT. Translating it yields CASSQDTGPNTEAFF.

This chain joins TRBV7-2 and TRBJ1-1; perhaps TRBD1 as D (5 bases). V lost 5 bases and J 6 bases, leaving 19 bases between the germline ends. The CDR3 is 15 residues long. Germline CDR1 reads SGHTA; CDR2 reads FQGNSA. CDR3 protein: CASSINPGRYSEAFF. The CDR3 nucleotides read TGTGCCAGCAGCATAAATCCAGGGCGATATTCTGAAGCTTTCTTT.

The gene calls are TRBV11-1 and TRBJ1-1, with 11 bases fitting TRBD1. The CDR3 contains 15 residues. Germline V lookup: CDR1 SGHAT, CDR2 FQDESV (reference sequence). V lost 5 bases, J lost 7 bases, and 9 bases stayed unmatched. CDR3 DNA sequence: TGTGCCAGCAGCCCCCGGACAGGGGGCGAAGGTGAAGCTTTCTTT. It specifies CASSPRTGGEGEAFF.

J is TRBJ2-7 and V is TRBV7-8; TRBD2 matches at 11 bases. The CDR3 spans 15 residues. The trim removed 5 bases at V and 6 bases at J, leaving 9 bases unmatched. CDR1 is SGHVS, CDR2 FQNEAQ, per germline. CDR3 bases: TGTGCCAGCAGCGCCGTACTAGCGGGAGTTCGCGAGCAGTACTTC. It specifies CASSAVLAGVREQYF.

This chain uses TRBV5-4 with TRBJ2-5; 9 bases agree with TRBD2. The CDR3 totals 17 residues. V lost 4 bases, J lost 4 bases, and 14 bases stayed unmatched. The germline V gene encodes CDR1 SGHNT and CDR2 YYREEE (reference sequence). The CDR3 bases are TGTGCCAGCAGCCGGGCCCCAGCTAGCGGGGCGAGAGAGACCCAGTACTTC. This gives the protein CASSRAPASGARETQYF.

CDR3 nucleotides: TGTGCCAGCAGCTGGGGGGGGTCGTCGGGGTTCTTC. The encoded protein is CASSWGGSSGFF. The rearrangement links TRBV7-2 to TRBJ2-1; the match to TRBD2 covers 7 bases. Germline CDR1 and CDR2: SGHTA and FQGNSA. V gave up 4 bases and J gave up 15 bases; unmatched junction bases: 9. CDR3 size: 12 residues.

The chain recombines TRBV7-2 with TRBJ1-1; D perhaps matches TRBD1 (5 bases). This CDR3 spans 15 amino acids. V was trimmed by 1 base and J by 7 bases, leaving 16 bases between them. Germline V CDR1 and CDR2: SGHTA, FQGNSA. The CDR3 sequence is CASSLVVGSGGEAFF. CDR3 nucleotides: TGTGCCAGCAGCTTAGTGGTTGGTTCGGGGGGTGAAGCTTTCTTT.

The gene calls are TRBV4-2 and TRBJ2-2; TRBD2 agrees at 9 bases. CDR3 size: 18 residues. The ends lost 0 bases at V and 3 bases at J; junction bases unmatched: 8. The germline V gene encodes CDR1 LGHNA and CDR2 YNFKEQ. The CDR3 protein is CASSQDGAGGSYTGELFF. In nucleotides, the CDR3 is TGTGCCAGCAGCCAAGACGGGGCGGGGGGGTCATACACCGGGGAGCTGTTTTTT.

As regards this clone: A read error may account for a junction end that differs from germline. The rearrangement uses TRBV4-3 and TRBJ1-1; 11 bases match TRBD1. From germline, CDR1 is LGHNA and CDR2 YSLEER. This CDR3 is 13 amino acids long. DNA of the CDR3: TGCGCCAGCAGCCGACAGGAGGGACAGGGGGTTGCGTTT. Protein: CASSRQEGQGVAF.

The gene calls are TRBV7-2 and TRBJ2-7, with a possible D match to TRBD1 (6 bases). CDR3 length: 14 residues. Germline assignment: CDR1 SGHTA and CDR2 FQGNSA. The V gene lost 5 bases and the J gene lost 0 bases, with 11 bases spanning the gap. The CDR3 sequence is CASSLQGNSYEQYF. Here the CDR3 DNA reads TGTGCCAGCAGCCTACAGGGTAACTCCTACGAGCAGTACTTC.

The rearrangement links TRBV19 to TRBJ2-3; TRBD1 is a possible D gene (5 bases). The CDR3 is 13 residues long. Germline lookup yields CDR1 LNHDA and CDR2 SQIVND (reference sequence). The V end lost 4 bases, the J end lost 6 bases, and 11 bases lay between the germline ends. The CDR3 sequence: CASSRQPGDTQYF. In DNA, the CDR3 is TGTGCCAGTAGTAGACAGCCTGGGGATACGCAGTATTTT.

This clone was counted only a few times. The chain is built from TRBV28 and TRBJ2-7; 8 bases agree with TRBD1. V shed 6 bases, J shed 4 bases, and the junction held 5 bases outside the gene matches. The CDR3 is made up of 13 amino acids. In germline, CDR1 is MDHEN, CDR2 SYDVKM. The CDR3 reads CASRDRDLYEQYF. Here the CDR3 DNA reads TGTGCCAGCAGGGACAGGGACCTTTACGAGCAGTACTTC.

Regarding this clone: One end of the junction is discordant with germline, which a read error may explain. The rearrangement joins TRBV27 to TRBJ1-5; D is unclear. CDR1 and CDR2 from the germline V gene are MNHEY and SMNVEV (reference sequence). There are 15 residues in the CDR3. CDR3 DNA sequence: TGTGCCAGTAGTTTTAGGTGGGGAGGCCATCAGCCCCAGCATTTT. This translates into CASSFRWGGHQPQHF.

The V call is TRBV6-5, the J call TRBJ2-5, with D possibly matching TRBD2 (6 bases). The J call may be mistaken, given a closer DNA end match to TRBJ2-7. Germline V gene sequence: CDR1 MNHEY, CDR2 SVGAGI. This CDR3 comprises 15 residues. CDR3 protein: CASSPGRGGSYEQYF. CDR3 bases: TGTGCCAGCAGCCCGGGGCGTGGGGGGTCCTACGAGCAGTACTTC.

The CDR3 DNA reads as TGTGCCAGCAGCCAAGCCGACAGGGGGCTCGACACTGAAGCTTTCTTT. Its translation: CASSQADRGLDTEAFF. The chain employs TRBV4-2 and TRBJ1-1; 10 positions match TRBD1. With 1 base clipped from V and 3 bases from J, the junction kept 5 bases outside the gene matches. CDR3 size: 16 residues. Germline lookup yields CDR1 LGHNA and CDR2 YNFKEQ.

This rearrangement joins TRBV5-1 to TRBJ2-1; TRBD1 agrees at 7 bases. Germline assignment: CDR1 SGHRS and CDR2 YFSETQ. CDR3 length equals 16 residues. The V and J ends lost 3 bases and 2 bases, in that order; junction bases with no gene match: 8. The CDR3 protein is CASSSRQGEPYNEQFF. CDR3 nucleotide sequence: TGCGCCAGCAGCTCGAGACAGGGCGAACCCTACAATGAGCAGTTCTTC.

The chain links TRBV9 to TRBJ1-2; the match to TRBD1 covers 10 bases. Germline values: CDR1 SGDLS, CDR2 YYNGEE. The CDR3 runs 15 residues. Unmatched junction bases numbered 3, after V lost 0 bases and J lost 4 bases. The CDR3 nucleotides read TGTGCCAGCAGCGTAGGGACAGGGGGGGCCTATGGCTACACCTTC. Translating gives CASSVGTGGAYGYTF.

This chain connects TRBV4-2 to TRBJ1-6; possibly TRBD1 for D (5 bases). Germline V gene lookup returns CDR1 LGHNA and CDR2 YNFKEQ. This CDR3 comprises 14 residues. Trimming left V 11 bases short and J 8 bases short, with 19 bases between. CDR3 sequence (DNA): TGTGCCGCAGCGGGGCAGATACAGGATTCACCCCTCCACTTT. Protein sequence: CAAAGQIQDSPLHF.

J is TRBJ2-3 and V is TRBV6-4, with a possible D match to TRBD2 (5 bases). The ends were cut back, 5 bases at V and 2 bases at J, with 8 bases in the middle. Germline loops: CDR1 MRHNA, CDR2 SNTAGT. This CDR3 is 13 amino acids long. The CDR3 DNA follows: TGTGCCAGCAGTAGGGAGCACACAGATACGCAGTATTTT. Amino acid sequence: CASSREHTDTQYF.

The chain recombines TRBV9 with TRBJ2-5; D unresolved. This CDR3 is built from 15 residues. Germline CDR1 SGDLS, CDR2 YYNGEE. Trimming cost V 4 bases and J 2 bases, with 15 bases left between them. Here the CDR3 reads CASSPGDPEQETQYF. The DNA for the CDR3 is TGTGCCAGCAGCCCCGGAGACCCAGAGCAAGAGACCCAGTACTTC.

CDR3 nucleotide sequence: TGTGCCAGCACCCTAGGAAACAGGGGGCTTTACGAGCAGTACTTC. Translation: CASTLGNRGLYEQYF. The J gene is TRBJ2-7, the V gene TRBV7-2, with 9 bases that match TRBD1. The CDR3 consists of 15 residues. Germline trimming cut 7 bases from V and 4 bases from J; bases unmatched to any gene: 11. Germline V gives CDR1 SGHTA, CDR2 FQGNSA.

In its sample, this clone was seen a few times. In nucleotides, the CDR3 is TGTGCCAGTAGTCGGGGGACTGAAGCTTTCTTT. Its translation: CASSRGTEAFF. This chain joins TRBV19 and TRBJ1-1; maybe TRBD1 (5 bases). The V and J ends lost 5 bases and 5 bases respectively, with 6 bases between them. There are 11 residues in the CDR3. The germline gives CDR1 LNHDA, CDR2 SQIVND (reference sequence).

This clone was seen once. This chain connects TRBV5-1 to TRBJ1-1, with D possibly matching TRBD1 (5 bases). V was trimmed by 2 bases and J by 4 bases, leaving 12 bases between them. The CDR3 runs 14 residues. The germline V gene encodes CDR1 SGHRS and CDR2 YFSETQ. The CDR3 nucleotides are TGCGCCAGCAGCTTACTTAATACAGGCACTGAAGCTTTCTTT. Its protein is CASSLLNTGTEAFF.

The V gene is TRBV7-6, the J gene TRBJ2-7; TRBD1 might be the D (6 bases). Germline V CDR1 and CDR2: SGHVS, FNYEAQ. Trimming removed 4 bases from V and 0 bases from J, with 13 bases in between. This CDR3 comprises 15 residues. DNA of the CDR3: TGTGCCAGCAGCTCGACGACAGGAGGCTCCTACGAGCAGTACTTC. The encoded protein is CASSSTTGGSYEQYF.

J is TRBJ2-5 and V is TRBV7-8, with TRBD1 identical over 9 bases. After removal of 2 bases from V and 3 bases from J, the junction contained 7 bases not matched to a gene. The CDR3 has 16 residues. From germline, CDR1 is SGHVS and CDR2 FQNEAQ. The CDR3 reads CASSLIGDREKETQYF. The CDR3 DNA is TGTGCCAGCAGCTTAATAGGGGACAGGGAAAAAGAGACCCAGTACTTC. Filled out from reference TRBV7-8 and TRBJ2-5, the complete variable domain reads GAGVSQSPRYKVAKRGQDVALRCDPISGHVSLFWYQQALGQGPEFLTYFQNEAQLDKSGLPSDRFFAERPEGSVSTLKIQRTQQEDSAVYLCASSLIGDREKETQYFGPGTRLLVL.